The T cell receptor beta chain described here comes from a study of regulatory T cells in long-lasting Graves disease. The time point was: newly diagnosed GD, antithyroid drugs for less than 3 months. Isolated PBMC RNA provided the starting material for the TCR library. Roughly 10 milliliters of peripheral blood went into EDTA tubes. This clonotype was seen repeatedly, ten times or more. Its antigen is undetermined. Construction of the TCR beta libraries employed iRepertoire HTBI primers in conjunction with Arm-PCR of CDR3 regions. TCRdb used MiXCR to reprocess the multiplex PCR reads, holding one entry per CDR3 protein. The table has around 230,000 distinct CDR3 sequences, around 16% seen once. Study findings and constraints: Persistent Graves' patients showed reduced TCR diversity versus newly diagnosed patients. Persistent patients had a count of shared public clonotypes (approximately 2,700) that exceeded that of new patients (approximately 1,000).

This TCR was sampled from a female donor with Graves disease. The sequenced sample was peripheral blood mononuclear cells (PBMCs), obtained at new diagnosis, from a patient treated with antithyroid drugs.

This CDR3 is CASSGLAGVGELFF. CDR3 DNA sequence: TGTGCCAGCAGCGGACTAGCGGGAGTGGGGGAGCTGTTTTTT. The rearrangement joins TRBV6-1 to TRBJ2-2; TRBD2 agrees at 13 bases. Germline CDR1 MNHNS, CDR2 SASEGT. This CDR3 spans 14 amino acids. J gave up 8 bases and V 6 bases, and 3 bases lay outside the gene matches.